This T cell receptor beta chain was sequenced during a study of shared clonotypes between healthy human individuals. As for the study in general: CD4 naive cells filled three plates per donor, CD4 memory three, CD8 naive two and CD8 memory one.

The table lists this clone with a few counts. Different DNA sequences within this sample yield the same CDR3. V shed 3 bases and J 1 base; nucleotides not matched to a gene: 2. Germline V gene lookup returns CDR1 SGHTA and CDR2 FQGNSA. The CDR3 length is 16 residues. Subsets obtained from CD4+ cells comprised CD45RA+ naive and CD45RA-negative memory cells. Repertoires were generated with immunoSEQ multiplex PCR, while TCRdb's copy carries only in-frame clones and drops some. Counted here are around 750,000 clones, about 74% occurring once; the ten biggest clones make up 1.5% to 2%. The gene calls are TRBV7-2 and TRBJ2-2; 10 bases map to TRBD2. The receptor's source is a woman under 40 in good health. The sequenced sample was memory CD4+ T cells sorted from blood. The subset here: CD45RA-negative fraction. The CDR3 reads CASSLLAGGNTGELFF. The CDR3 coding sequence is TGTGCCAGCAGCTTGTTAGCGGGAGGGAACACCGGGGAGCTGTTTTTT. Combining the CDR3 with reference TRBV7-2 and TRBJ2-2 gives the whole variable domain GAGVSQSPSNKVTEKGKDVELRCDPISGHTALYWYRQSLGQGLEFLIYFQGNSAPDKSGLPSDRFSAERTGGSVSTLTIQRTQQEDSAVYLCASSLLAGGNTGELFFGEGSRLTVL.